A selection of T cell receptor beta chains follows, all from one sample in a study of vaccination and CD4 T cells after COVID-19. Via MiXCR, TCRdb re-called the PCR reads, giving one row per CDR3 protein. The sample shows approximately 15,000 distinct CDR3 sequences, roughly 58% of them seen only once. Antigens of these TCRs are unknown. Input material: CD4+ T cells from blood, cultured in vitro. Receptors originate from a human donor who had recovered from COVID-19. Both conserved end residues are part of each CDR3.

V gene | CDR3 protein
TRBV19 | CASSMKGDTEAFF
TRBV7-8 | CASSLDGGSYEQYF
TRBV12-3/TRBV12-4 | CASSQIGQGWSLSYTQYF
TRBV7-2 | CASSLGQGATGELFF
TRBV2 | CASTQGVNEQYF
TRBV6-2/TRBV6-3 | CASRRHRDTYEQYF
TRBV12-3/TRBV12-4 | CASSFQGPYGYTF
TRBV7-2 | CASSLDSQETQYF
TRBV2 | CASSVNNEQFF
TRBV27 | CASSFSGGPYEQYF
TRBV7-2 | CASSLGPVSSWAGELFF
TRBV15 | CATGRGQGSTEAFF
TRBV28 | CASKHGDRSGQPQHF
TRBV10-3 | CATLEGGADTQYF
TRBV30 | CAWSDGRARDTQYF
TRBV12-5 | CASGSSRETEAFF
TRBV10-2 | CASSVTPNTEAFF
TRBV27 | CASSLNGRVNEKLFF
TRBV20-1 | CSAIGTGGSIYGYTF
TRBV10-1 | CASSDMFSNTGELFF
TRBV19 | CVSSLDRGSTEAFF
TRBV27 | CASRENGQGREKLFF
TRBV7-2 | CASTAPGRQQYF
TRBV2 | CASKLSGSNQPQHF
TRBV7-8 | CASSTPTRSSYNEQFF
TRBV30 | CAWSLEGARAGGYTF
TRBV2 | CASTFTGDYGYTF
TRBV2 | CASSVDRDYGYTF
TRBV6-2/TRBV6-3 | CASSYSLREGTDTQYF
TRBV6-1 | CATAFMQTQETQYF
TRBV15 | CATSTGLSSSYNEQFF
TRBV6-1 | CASSSHTLNTEAFF
TRBV7-2 | CASSPGLAEETQYF
TRBV7-9 | CASSLTGPGTSGMGLVQYF
TRBV6-1 | CASSGPDSYSSPLHF
TRBV30 | CAEGLAGVAETQYF
TRBV30 | CAWSSHTATGELFF
TRBV6-2/TRBV6-3 | CASSYGGRTEAFF
TRBV20-1 | CSARTGWNSPLHF
TRBV5-4 | CASSPGRGASTDTQYF
TRBV6-1 | CASRTTQGAEAFF
TRBV5-6 | CASSFLGSGNTEAFF
TRBV7-2 | CASSFSSDEQYF
TRBV5-1 | CASRIQGRTFF
TRBV28 | CASTQSDTRSAFF
TRBV12-3/TRBV12-4 | CASRPTGGFGNTIYF
TRBV28 | CASRDRGRGTEAFF
TRBV7-2 | CASSSEGGSNQPQHF
TRBV5-4 | CASSLVGGNTGELFF
TRBV2 | CASSRNSNQPQHF